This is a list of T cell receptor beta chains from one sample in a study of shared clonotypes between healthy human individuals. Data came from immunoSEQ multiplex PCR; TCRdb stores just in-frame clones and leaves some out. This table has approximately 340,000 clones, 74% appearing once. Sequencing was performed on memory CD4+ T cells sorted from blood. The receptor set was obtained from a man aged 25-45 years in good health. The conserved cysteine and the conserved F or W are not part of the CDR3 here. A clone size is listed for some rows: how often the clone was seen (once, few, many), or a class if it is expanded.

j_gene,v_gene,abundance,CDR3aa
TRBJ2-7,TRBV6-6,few,ASKGADRASYEQY
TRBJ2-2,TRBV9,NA,ASSSRGDHGELF
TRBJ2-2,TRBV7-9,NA,ASSLGGTRVTGELF
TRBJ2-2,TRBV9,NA,ASSVAPSGQGNTGELF
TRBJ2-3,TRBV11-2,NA,ASSLVGGTLRRDTQY
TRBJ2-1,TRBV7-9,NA,ASTLGAPSNEQF
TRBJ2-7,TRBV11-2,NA,ASSLASQGDSRAYEQY
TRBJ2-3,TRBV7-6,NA,ASSLGVPNTDTQY
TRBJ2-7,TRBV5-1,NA,ASSGGTSGRGSYEQY
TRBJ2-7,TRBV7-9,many,ASSQAGGHYEQY
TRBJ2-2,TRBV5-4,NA,ASSSRTSGTTGELF
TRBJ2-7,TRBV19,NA,ASSRGLAVNEQY
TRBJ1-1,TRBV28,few,ASSLPFEAF
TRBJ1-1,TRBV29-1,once,SVAGQPNTEAF
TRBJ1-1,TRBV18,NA,ASSPPGQLNTEAF
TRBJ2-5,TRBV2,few,ASSLQETQY
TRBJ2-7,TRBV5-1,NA,ASSLLPGQGGEQY
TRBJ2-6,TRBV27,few,ASSFFPHVGANVLT
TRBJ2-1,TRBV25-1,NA,ASSAPGAALSQF
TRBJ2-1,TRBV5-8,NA,ASSFDRAGGRWGNEQF
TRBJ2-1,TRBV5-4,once,ASSFAGRDNEQF
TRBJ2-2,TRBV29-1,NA,SILGLAGRTGELF
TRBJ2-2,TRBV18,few,ASSPGTYHTGELF
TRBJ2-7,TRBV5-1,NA,ASSLKTPGTTPYEQY
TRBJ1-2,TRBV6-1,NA,ASSSLTGTGYT
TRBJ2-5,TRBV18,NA,ASSPYGQETQY
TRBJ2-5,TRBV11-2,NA,ASSAPPGLAGRETQY